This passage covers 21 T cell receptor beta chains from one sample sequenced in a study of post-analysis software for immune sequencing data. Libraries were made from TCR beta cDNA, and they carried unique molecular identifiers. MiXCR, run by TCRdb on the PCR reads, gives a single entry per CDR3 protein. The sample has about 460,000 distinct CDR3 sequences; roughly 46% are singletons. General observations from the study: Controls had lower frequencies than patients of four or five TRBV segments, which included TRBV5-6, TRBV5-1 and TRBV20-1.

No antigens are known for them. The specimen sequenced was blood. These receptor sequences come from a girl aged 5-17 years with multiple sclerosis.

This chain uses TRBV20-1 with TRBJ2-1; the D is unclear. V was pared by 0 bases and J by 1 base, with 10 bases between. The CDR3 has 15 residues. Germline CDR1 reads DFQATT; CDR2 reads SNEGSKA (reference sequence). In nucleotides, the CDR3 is TGCAGTGCTAGAGAAACGACCCGTTCCTACAATGAGCAGTTCTTC. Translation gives CSARETTRSYNEQFF.

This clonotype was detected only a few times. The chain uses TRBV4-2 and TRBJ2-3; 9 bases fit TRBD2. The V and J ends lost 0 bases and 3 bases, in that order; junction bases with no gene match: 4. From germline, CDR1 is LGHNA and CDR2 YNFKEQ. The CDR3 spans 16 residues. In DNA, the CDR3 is TGTGCCAGCAGCCAAGATTCCAGCGGGAGGACAGATACGCAGTATTTT. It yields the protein CASSQDSSGRTDTQYF.

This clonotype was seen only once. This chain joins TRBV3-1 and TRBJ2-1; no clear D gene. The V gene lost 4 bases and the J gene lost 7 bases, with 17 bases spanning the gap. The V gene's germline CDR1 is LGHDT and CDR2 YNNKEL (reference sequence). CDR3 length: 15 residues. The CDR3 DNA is TGTGCCAGCAGCCCACCGGTCCGAGTGGGGAATGAGCAGTTCTTC. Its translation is CASSPPVRVGNEQFF.

The CDR3 DNA follows: TGTGCCAGCAGATGGACTAGCGCGTTCCAAGAGACCCAGTACTTC. It specifies CASRWTSAFQETQYF. The chain uses TRBV12-3 or TRBV12-4 and TRBJ2-5; 9 nucleotides line up with TRBD2. The V and J ends lost 6 bases and 1 base, in that order; junction bases with no gene match: 6. The CDR3 has 15 amino acids.

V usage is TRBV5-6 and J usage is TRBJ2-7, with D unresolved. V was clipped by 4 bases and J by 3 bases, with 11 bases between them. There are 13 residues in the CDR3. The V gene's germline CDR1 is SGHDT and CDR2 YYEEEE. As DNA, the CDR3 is TGTGCCAGCAGCCCCGACCCGTACTACGAGCAGTACTTC. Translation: CASSPDPYYEQYF.

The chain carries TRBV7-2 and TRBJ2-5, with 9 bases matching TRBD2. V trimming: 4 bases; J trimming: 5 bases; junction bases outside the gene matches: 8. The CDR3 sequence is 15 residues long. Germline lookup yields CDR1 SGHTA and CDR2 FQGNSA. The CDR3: CASSSVAGVGETQYF. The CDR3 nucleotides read TGTGCCAGCAGCTCGGTAGCGGGAGTGGGTGAGACCCAGTACTTC. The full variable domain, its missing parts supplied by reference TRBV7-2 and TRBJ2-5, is GAGVSQSPSNKVTEKGKDVELRCDPISGHTALYWYRQSLGQGLEFLIYFQGNSAPDKSGLPSDRFSAERTGGSVSTLTIQRTQQEDSAVYLCASSSVAGVGETQYFGPGTRLLVL.

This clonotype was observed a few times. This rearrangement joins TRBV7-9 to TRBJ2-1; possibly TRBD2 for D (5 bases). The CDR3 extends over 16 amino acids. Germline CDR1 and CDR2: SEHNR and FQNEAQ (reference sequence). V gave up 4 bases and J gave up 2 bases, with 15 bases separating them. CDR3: CASSYPRGSPYNEQFF. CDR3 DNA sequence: TGTGCCAGCAGCTACCCTAGAGGGTCCCCCTACAATGAGCAGTTCTTC.

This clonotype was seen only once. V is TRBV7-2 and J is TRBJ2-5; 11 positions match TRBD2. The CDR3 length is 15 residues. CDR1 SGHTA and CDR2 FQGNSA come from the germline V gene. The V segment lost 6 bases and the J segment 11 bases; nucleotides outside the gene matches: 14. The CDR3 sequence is CASRRGLAERNEQYF. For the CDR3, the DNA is TGTGCCAGCAGAAGGGGACTAGCGGAGAGGAATGAGCAGTACTTC.

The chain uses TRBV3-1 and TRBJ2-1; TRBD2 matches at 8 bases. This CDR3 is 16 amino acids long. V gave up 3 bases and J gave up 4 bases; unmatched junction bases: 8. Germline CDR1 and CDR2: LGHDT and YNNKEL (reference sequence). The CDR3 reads CASSQEGLARYNEQFF. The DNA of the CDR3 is TGTGCCAGCAGCCAGGAAGGACTAGCAAGGTACAATGAGCAGTTCTTC.

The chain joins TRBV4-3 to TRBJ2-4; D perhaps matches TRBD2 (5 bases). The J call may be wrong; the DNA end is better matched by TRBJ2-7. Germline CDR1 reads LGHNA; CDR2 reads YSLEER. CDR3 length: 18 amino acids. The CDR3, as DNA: TGCGCCAGCAGCCCACAAGAGTACGGTCCAAACGGGGTCTACGAGCAGTACTTC. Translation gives CASSPQEYGPNGVYEQYF.

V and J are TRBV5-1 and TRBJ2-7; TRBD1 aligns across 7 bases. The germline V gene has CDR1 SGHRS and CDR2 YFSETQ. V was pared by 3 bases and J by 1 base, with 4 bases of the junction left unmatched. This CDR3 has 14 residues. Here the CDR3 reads CASSSTGVSYEQYF. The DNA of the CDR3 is TGCGCCAGCAGCTCCACAGGGGTATCCTACGAGCAGTACTTC.

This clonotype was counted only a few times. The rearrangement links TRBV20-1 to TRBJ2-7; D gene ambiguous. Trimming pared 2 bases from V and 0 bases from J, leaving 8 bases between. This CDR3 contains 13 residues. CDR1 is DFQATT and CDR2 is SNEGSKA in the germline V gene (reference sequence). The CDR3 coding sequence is TGCAGTGCTAGATGGGCCAGCTCCTACGAGCAGTACTTC. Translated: CSARWASSYEQYF.

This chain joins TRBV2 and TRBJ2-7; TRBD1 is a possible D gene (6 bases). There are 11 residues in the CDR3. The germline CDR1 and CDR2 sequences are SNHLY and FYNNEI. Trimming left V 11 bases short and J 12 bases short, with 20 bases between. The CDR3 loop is CASRTAPSLYF. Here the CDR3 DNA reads TGTGCCTCCCGGACAGCTCCCTCTTTGTACTTC.

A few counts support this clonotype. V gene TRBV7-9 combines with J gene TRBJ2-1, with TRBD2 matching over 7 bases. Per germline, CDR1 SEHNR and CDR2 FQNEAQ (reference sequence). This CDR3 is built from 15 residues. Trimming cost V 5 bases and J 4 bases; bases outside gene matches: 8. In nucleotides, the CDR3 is TGTGCCAGCAGCATTACAGGCGGGAGTTACAATGAGCAGTTCTTC. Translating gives CASSITGGSYNEQFF.

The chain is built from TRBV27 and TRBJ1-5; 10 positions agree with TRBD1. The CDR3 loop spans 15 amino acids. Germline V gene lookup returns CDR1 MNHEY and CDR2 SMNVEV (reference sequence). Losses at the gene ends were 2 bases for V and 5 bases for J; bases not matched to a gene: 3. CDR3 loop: CASSLGTGAYQPQHF. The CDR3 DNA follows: TGTGCCAGCAGTTTAGGGACAGGGGCCTATCAGCCCCAGCATTTT.

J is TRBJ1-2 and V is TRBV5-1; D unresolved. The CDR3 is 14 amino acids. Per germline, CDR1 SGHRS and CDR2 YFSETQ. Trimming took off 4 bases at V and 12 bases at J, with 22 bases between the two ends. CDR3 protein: CASSREERPGGHTF. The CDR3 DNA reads TGCGCCAGCAGCCGCGAAGAGAGGCCCGGCGGTCACACCTTC.

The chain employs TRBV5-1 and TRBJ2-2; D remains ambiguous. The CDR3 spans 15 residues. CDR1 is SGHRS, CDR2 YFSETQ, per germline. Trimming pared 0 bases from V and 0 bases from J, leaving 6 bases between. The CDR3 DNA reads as TGCGCCAGCAGCTTGGCCCAAACGAACACCGGGGAGCTGTTTTTT. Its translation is CASSLAQTNTGELFF.

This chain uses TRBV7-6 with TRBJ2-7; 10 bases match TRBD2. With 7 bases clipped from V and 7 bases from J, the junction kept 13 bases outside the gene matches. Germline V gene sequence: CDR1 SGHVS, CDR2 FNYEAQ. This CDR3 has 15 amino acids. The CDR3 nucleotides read TGTGCCAGCACTTCGCTGGCTAGCGGGAGTGATGAGCAGTACTTC. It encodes CASTSLASGSDEQYF.

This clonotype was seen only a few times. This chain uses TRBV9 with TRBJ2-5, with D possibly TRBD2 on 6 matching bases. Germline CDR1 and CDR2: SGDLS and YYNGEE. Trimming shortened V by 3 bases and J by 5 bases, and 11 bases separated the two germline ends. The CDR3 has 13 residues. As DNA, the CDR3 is TGTGCCAGCAGCGCCGGGACTGAGGAGACCCAGTACTTC. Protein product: CASSAGTEETQYF.

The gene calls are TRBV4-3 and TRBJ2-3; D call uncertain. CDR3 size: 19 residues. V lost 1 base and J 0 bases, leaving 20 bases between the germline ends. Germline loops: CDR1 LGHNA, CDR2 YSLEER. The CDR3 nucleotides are TGCGCCAGCAGCCAAGTAAGGCCAGGCCAACCTTCTAGCACAGATACGCAGTATTTT. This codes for CASSQVRPGQPSSTDTQYF.

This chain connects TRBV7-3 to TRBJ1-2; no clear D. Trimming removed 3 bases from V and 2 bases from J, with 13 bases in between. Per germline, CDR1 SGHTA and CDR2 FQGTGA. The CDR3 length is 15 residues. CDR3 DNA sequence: TGTGCCAGCAGCTTTGAGTCACGGCTCAACTATGGCTACACCTTC. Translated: CASSFESRLNYGYTF.